This T cell receptor beta chain stems from a study of T cells in Graves' hyperthyroidism and ophthalmopathy. Findings of the study overall: Clonotypes that were expanded in thyroid above 0.001 mostly appeared in blood too.

Diagnostic decisions used clinical symptoms, serum thyroxine and TRAb, thyroid ultrasound and orbital computed tomography. RNA transcripts yielded amplified TCR beta CDR3 regions. Primed by the HTBI set, a first-round RT-PCR was run on the TCR CDR3. TCRdb re-called the multiplex PCR reads through MiXCR, storing one row per CDR3 protein. The table lists under 450,000 distinct CDR3 sequences, 15% to 18% of them singletons. Germline lookup yields CDR1 SEHNR and CDR2 FQNEAQ (reference sequence). Trimming at V came to 1 base and at J to 2 bases, leaving 5 bases not matched to a gene. CDR3 length: 16 amino acids. This clonotype has ten or more counts. As yet, its antigen is unknown.

This sequence joins TRBV7-9 and TRBJ2-5, with 9 bases that match TRBD2. The clonotype comes from a woman aged 18-29 years with Graves' hyperthyroidism. Sequenced: blood. The CDR3 spells CASSLGRGGVQETQYF. DNA of the CDR3: TGTGCCAGCAGCTTAGGGCGGGGGGGCGTACAAGAGACCCAGTACTTC. Combining the CDR3 with reference TRBV7-9 and TRBJ2-5 gives the whole variable domain DTGVSQNPRHKITKRGQNVTFRCDPISEHNRLYWYRQTLGQGPEFLTYFQNEAQLEKSRLLSDRFSAERPKGSFSTLEIQRTEQGDSAMYLCASSLGRGGVQETQYFGPGTRLLVL.